This T cell receptor beta chain was sequenced for a study of cytomegalovirus exposure and HLA in healthy donors. Study-wide results and limits: A classifier reportedly called cytomegalovirus status with high sensitivity and specificity.

Measured with immunoSEQ multiplex PCR; TCRdb has only the in-frame clones, and not every one. The table includes roughly 86,000 clones, roughly 95% detected once. With respect to this clone: Its target is not known.

Germline CDR1 MDHEN, CDR2 SYDVKM. The V and J ends lost 7 bases and 4 bases respectively, with 13 bases between them. The CDR3 length is 13 residues. This clonotype was sampled from a man between 18 and 35 years old in good health and CMV-seropositive. Sequencing was performed on PBMCs. J is TRBJ2-5 and V is TRBV28; tentatively, D is TRBD2 (5 bases). For the CDR3, the DNA is TGTGCCAGCAACGGAGGCGTCGCAGAGACCCAGTACTTC. Protein product: CASNGGVAETQYF. The complete variable domain, with remaining parts taken from reference TRBV28 and TRBJ2-5, reads DVKVTQSSRYLVKRTGEKVFLECVQDMDHENMFWYRQDPGLGLRLIYFSYDVKMKEKGDIPEGYSVSREKKERFSLILESASTNQTSMYLCASNGGVAETQYFGPGTRLLVL.